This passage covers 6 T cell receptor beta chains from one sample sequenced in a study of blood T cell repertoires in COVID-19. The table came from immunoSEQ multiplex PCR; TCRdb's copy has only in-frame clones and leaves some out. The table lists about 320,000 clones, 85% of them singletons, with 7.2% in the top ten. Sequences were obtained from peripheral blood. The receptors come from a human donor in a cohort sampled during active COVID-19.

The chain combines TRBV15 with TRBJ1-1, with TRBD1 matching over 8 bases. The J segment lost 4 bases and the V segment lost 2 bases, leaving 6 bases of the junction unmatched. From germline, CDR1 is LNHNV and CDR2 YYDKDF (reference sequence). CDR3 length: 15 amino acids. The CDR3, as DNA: TGTGCCACCAGCAGAAAAGACAGGGGTGGCACTGAAGCTTTCTTT. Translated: CATSRKDRGGTEAFF.

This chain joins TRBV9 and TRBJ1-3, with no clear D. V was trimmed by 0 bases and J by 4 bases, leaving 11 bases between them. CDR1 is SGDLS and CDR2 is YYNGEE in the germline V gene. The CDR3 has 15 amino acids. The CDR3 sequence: CASSVAGSMGNTIYF. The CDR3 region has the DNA TGTGCCAGCAGCGTAGCCGGGTCAATGGGAAACACCATATATTTT. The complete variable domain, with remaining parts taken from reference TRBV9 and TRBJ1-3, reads DSGVTQTPKHLITATGQRVTLRCSPRSGDLSVYWYQQSLDQGLQFLIQYYNGEERAKGNILERFSAQQFPDLHSELNLSSLELGDSALYFCASSVAGSMGNTIYFGEGSWLTVV.

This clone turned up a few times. The CDR3 DNA is TGTGCCAGCAGCTTTTACCCGGGACAGGGGGTCCACGAGCAGTACTTC. Its protein product is CASSFYPGQGVHEQYF. The J gene is TRBJ2-7, the V gene TRBV3-1 (or the pseudogene TRBV3-2); 11 bases are shared with TRBD1. CDR3 length equals 16 residues. Trimming took 5 bases from V and 5 from J; bases not matched to a gene: 11. Germline V gene lookup returns CDR1 LGHDT and CDR2 YNNKEL (reference sequence).

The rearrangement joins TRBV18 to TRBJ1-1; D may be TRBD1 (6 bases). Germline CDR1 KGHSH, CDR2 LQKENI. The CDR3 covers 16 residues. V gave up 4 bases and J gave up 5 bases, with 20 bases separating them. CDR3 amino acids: CASSRGGGQQRTEAFF. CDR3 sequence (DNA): TGTGCCAGCTCACGGGGTGGGGGCCAGCAGAGGACTGAAGCTTTCTTT.

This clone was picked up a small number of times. CDR3 protein: CASSVVSSGGANTGELFF. CDR3 nucleotides: TGTGCCAGCAGCGTAGTATCTAGCGGGGGGGCGAACACCGGGGAGCTGTTTTTT. The rearrangement links TRBV9 to TRBJ2-2, with 12 bases lining up with TRBD2. V lost 0 bases and J lost 0; bases outside the gene matches: 3. Germline V CDR1 and CDR2: SGDLS, YYNGEE. The CDR3 loop spans 18 amino acids.

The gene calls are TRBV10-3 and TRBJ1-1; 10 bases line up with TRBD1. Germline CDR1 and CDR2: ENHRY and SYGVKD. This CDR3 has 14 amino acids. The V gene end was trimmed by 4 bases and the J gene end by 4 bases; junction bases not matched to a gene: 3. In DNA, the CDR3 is TGTGCCATCAGTGGACAGGGGGCGAGCACTGAAGCTTTCTTT. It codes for CAISGQGASTEAFF.